The T cell receptor beta chain described here comes from a study of shared clonotypes between healthy human individuals. V was pared by 3 bases and J by 6 bases, with 4 bases of the junction left unmatched. CDR3 size: 14 residues. Germline assignment: CDR1 MNHNS and CDR2 SASEGT. Data came from immunoSEQ multiplex PCR; TCRdb stores just in-frame clones and leaves some out. This sample has 2.5 million or so clones, with around nine tenths found just once. This TCR came from a man between 18 and 35 years old in good health. The gene calls are TRBV6-1 and TRBJ1-3; 8 nucleotides match TRBD1. Material: naive CD4+ T cells sorted from blood. Described subset: CD45RA+ positively selected. The CDR3 coding sequence is TGTGCCAGCAGTGAGCAGGGGGCTGCAAACACCATATATTTT. Translated: CASSEQGAANTIYF.